These 29 T cell receptor beta chains came from one sample sequenced in a study of control samples from healthy donors and cancer patients. Using immunoSEQ multiplex PCR, the repertoire was profiled, and TCRdb retains in-frame clones only, with some absent. The sample has about 75,000 clones, roughly 94% seen once; the top ten hold about 6%. Sequences were obtained from blood. All receptors come from a woman aged 40-49 years in good health.

The CDR3 DNA reads TGTGCCACCAGTGATGAAAAGAATGGAAACACTGAAGCTTTCTTT. Amino acids: CATSDEKNGNTEAFF. V gene TRBV24-1 combines with J gene TRBJ1-1, with no clear D. This CDR3 is 15 amino acids long. V dropped 3 bases and J dropped 2 bases, with 12 bases sitting between them. The germline V gene has CDR1 KGHDR and CDR2 SFDVKD.

This clone appeared once. The V gene is TRBV7-2, the J gene TRBJ1-5; 8 bases line up with TRBD1. The junction had 0 bases not matched to a gene; V was cut back by 1 base and J by 4 bases. This CDR3 comprises 14 residues. Per germline, CDR1 SGHTA and CDR2 FQGNSA. This CDR3 reads CASSLGTGNQPQHF. The CDR3 DNA reads as TGTGCCAGCAGCTTAGGGACAGGGAATCAGCCCCAGCATTTT.

The rearrangement links TRBV6-5 to TRBJ2-2; the D call may be TRBD1 or TRBD2 (5 bases each). This CDR3 has 12 residues. Between the trimmed V and J ends, which lost 7 bases and 10 bases, there was a span of 13 bases. The germline CDR1 and CDR2 sequences are MNHEY and SVGAGI. DNA of the CDR3: TGTGCCAGCAAGGTTGGGACCCAGGAGCTGTTTTTT. Translating it yields CASKVGTQELFF.

The rearrangement links TRBV5-1 to TRBJ2-2; 8 positions match TRBD1. Germline V CDR1 and CDR2: SGHRS, YFSETQ. J was trimmed by 6 bases and V by 5 bases; bases with no gene match: 9. This CDR3 is 15 amino acids long. The CDR3 is CASRRTGRIAGELFF. The CDR3, as DNA: TGCGCCAGCAGAAGGACAGGGAGAATCGCCGGGGAGCTGTTTTTT.

Only one count was recorded for this clone. This chain joins TRBV6-5 and TRBJ1-5, with a weak D call TRBD1 (5 bases). CDR1 is MNHEY, CDR2 SVGAGI, per germline. Trimming took off 9 bases at V and 2 bases at J, with 14 bases between the two ends. This CDR3 is built from 14 residues. The CDR3 loop is CASCRGGGNQPQHF. As DNA, the CDR3 is TGTGCCAGTTGTCGGGGGGGTGGCAATCAGCCCCAGCATTTT.

V gene TRBV6-5 combines with J gene TRBJ1-2, with D maybe TRBD1 (6 bases). The V gene lost 0 bases and the J gene lost 7 bases, with 15 bases spanning the gap. Germline CDR1 is MNHEY and CDR2 is SVGAGI. The CDR3 is 15 amino acids. CDR3 sequence: CASSYSPTGRSGYTF. CDR3 DNA sequence: TGTGCCAGCAGTTACTCCCCGACAGGAAGGAGTGGCTACACCTTC.

V is TRBV6-5 and J is TRBJ1-5; 7 nucleotides align to TRBD1. The CDR3 totals 15 residues. Germline lookup yields CDR1 MNHEY and CDR2 SVGAGI. After removal of 6 bases from V and 2 bases from J, the junction contained 7 bases not matched to a gene. CDR3: CASSPTGNGNQPQHF. The CDR3 coding sequence is TGTGCCAGCAGCCCGACAGGGAATGGCAATCAGCCCCAGCATTTT.

The chain recombines TRBV5-1 with TRBJ1-1; D unclear. Trimming took off 4 bases at V and 3 bases at J, with 10 bases between the two ends. Germline V lookup: CDR1 SGHRS, CDR2 YFSETQ. The CDR3 covers 13 residues. CDR3 sequence (DNA): TGCGCCAGCAGCCAACAAGGGTACACTGAAGCTTTCTTT. Residues: CASSQQGYTEAFF.

The rearrangement joins TRBV2 to TRBJ1-1; D possibly corresponds to TRBD1 (6 bases). Per germline, CDR1 SNHLY and CDR2 FYNNEI. There are 18 residues in the CDR3. V was cut by 6 bases and J by 0 bases, with 23 bases left in between. The CDR3 region has the DNA TGTGCCAGCAGCCAAAGCCGTTCTGGGGGGCCGGTGAACACTGAAGCTTTCTTT. This sequence encodes CASSQSRSGGPVNTEAFF.

This chain uses TRBV19 with TRBJ1-2, with 8 bases that match TRBD1. V gave up 4 bases and J gave up 4 bases; unmatched junction bases: 5. There are 14 residues in the CDR3. Per germline, CDR1 LNHDA and CDR2 SQIVND (reference sequence). The CDR3 DNA follows: TGTGCCAGTAGTAATTCGGACAGGGCCTATGGCTACACCTTC. Its protein product is CASSNSDRAYGYTF.

V usage is TRBV4-2 and J usage is TRBJ1-5; 7 bases are shared with TRBD1. The CDR3 is made up of 18 amino acids. The J segment lost 0 bases and the V segment lost 2 bases, leaving 10 bases of the junction unmatched. CDR1 and CDR2 from the germline V gene are LGHNA and YNFKEQ. CDR3 in amino acids: CASSQWGQQTTSNQPQHF. The CDR3 bases are TGTGCCAGCAGCCAATGGGGACAGCAAACTACTAGCAATCAGCCCCAGCATTTT.

This clone was recorded only once. The chain links TRBV6-5 to TRBJ1-1, with D perhaps TRBD1 (5 bases). The ends were cut back, 7 bases at V and 4 bases at J, with 13 bases in the middle. This CDR3 is 13 amino acids long. Germline assignment: CDR1 MNHEY and CDR2 SVGAGI. CDR3 loop: CASKPGGTTEAFF. In DNA form, the CDR3 reads TGTGCCAGCAAGCCTGGAGGGACCACTGAAGCTTTCTTT.

The chain carries TRBV9 and TRBJ2-7; 15 nucleotides agree with TRBD2. This CDR3 has 16 residues. Trimming removed 4 bases from V and 1 base from J; junction bases left unmatched: 3. The germline CDR1 and CDR2 sequences are SGDLS and YYNGEE. The CDR3 DNA follows: TGTGCCAGCAGCCGCGGACTAGCGGGAGGGTCCTACGAGCAGTACTTC. Translation gives CASSRGLAGGSYEQYF. Looking up the rest from reference TRBV9 and TRBJ2-7 gives the full variable domain: DSGVTQTPKHLITATGQRVTLRCSPRSGDLSVYWYQQSLDQGLQFLIQYYNGEERAKGNILERFSAQQFPDLHSELNLSSLELGDSALYFCASSRGLAGGSYEQYFGPGTRLTVT.

A single count supports this clone. The J gene is TRBJ2-1, the V gene TRBV10-3; TRBD1 matches at 8 bases. V lost 5 bases to trimming and J lost 1 base; unmatched junction nucleotides: 13. The CDR3 runs 18 residues. The germline V gene has CDR1 ENHRY and CDR2 SYGVKD. The CDR3 nucleotides are TGTGCCATCAGTCAATCCCGCGGACAGGGCGGGTCCTACAATGAGCAGTTCTTC. It translates to CAISQSRGQGGSYNEQFF.

J is TRBJ2-7 and V is TRBV6-2 or TRBV6-3; D possibly matches TRBD1 or TRBD2 (5 bases each). This CDR3 spans 15 amino acids. Germline assignment: CDR1 MNHEY and CDR2 SVGEGT. V lost 3 bases and J 2 bases, leaving 14 bases between the germline ends. CDR3 residues: CASSYLGTLAYEQYF. CDR3 sequence (DNA): TGTGCCAGCAGTTATCTGGGGACGTTAGCCTACGAGCAGTACTTC.

The chain joins TRBV6-1 to TRBJ2-2; D is uncertain. The CDR3 covers 17 residues. Germline lookup yields CDR1 MNHNS and CDR2 SASEGT. The V end was cut by 2 bases, the J end by 0 bases, with 13 bases between. DNA for the CDR3: TGTGCCAGCAGTGAATATATTGGAGAAGCGAACACCGGGGAGCTGTTTTTT. Translated: CASSEYIGEANTGELFF.

The rearrangement links TRBV27 to TRBJ1-4; tentative D call: TRBD1 (5 bases). This CDR3 has 11 amino acids. From germline, CDR1 is MNHEY and CDR2 SMNVEV (reference sequence). Trimming took off 6 bases at V and 8 bases at J, with 7 bases between the two ends. The CDR3 is CASSPGEKLFF. The CDR3 coding sequence is TGTGCCAGCAGCCCAGGGGAAAAACTGTTTTTT.

The V and J genes are TRBV5-1 and TRBJ1-6; TRBD1 is a possible D gene (5 bases). Trimming removed 3 bases from V and 8 bases from J, with 12 bases in between. Germline loops: CDR1 SGHRS, CDR2 YFSETQ. The CDR3 covers 14 residues. This CDR3 is CASSSGLGDSPLHF. CDR3 nucleotide sequence: TGCGCCAGCAGCTCGGGGCTCGGGGATTCACCCCTCCACTTT.

V usage is TRBV5-4 and J usage is TRBJ2-1; the match to TRBD1 covers 12 bases. Germline CDR1 is SGHNT and CDR2 is YYREEE (reference sequence). With V trimmed by 7 bases and J by 7 bases, 9 bases remained unmatched. This CDR3 spans 15 amino acids. CDR3 loop: CASGPRDRGRNEQFF. CDR3 nucleotides: TGTGCCAGCGGACCCCGGGACAGGGGGCGAAATGAGCAGTTCTTC. Based on the CDR3 plus reference TRBV5-4 and TRBJ2-1, the full variable domain is ETGVTQSPTHLIKTRGQQVTLRCSSQSGHNTVSWYQQALGQGPQFIFQYYREEENGRGNFPPRFSGLQFPNYSSELNVNALELDDSALYLCASGPRDRGRNEQFFGPGTRLTVL.

The V call is TRBV7-9, the J call TRBJ2-7; D could derive from TRBD1 or TRBD2 (5 bases each). The CDR3 totals 15 residues. Germline CDR1 SEHNR, CDR2 FQNEAQ (reference sequence). Trimming shortened V by 4 bases and J by 6 bases, and 19 bases separated the two germline ends. This CDR3 reads CASSSGTGVGVEQYF. The CDR3 coding sequence is TGTGCCAGCAGCTCGGGGACCGGGGTTGGGGTCGAGCAGTACTTC.

V usage is TRBV7-3 and J usage is TRBJ2-1; the D gene is possibly TRBD2 (7 bases). The CDR3 runs to 15 residues. Deletions cut 5 bases from V and 7 bases from J, with 18 bases between. Germline-derived CDR1 and CDR2 are SGHTA and FQGTGA. This CDR3 reads CASSPVGGAGNEQFF. CDR3 nucleotide sequence: TGTGCCAGCAGCCCCGTAGGGGGGGCGGGTAATGAGCAGTTCTTC.

The chain is built from TRBV19 and TRBJ1-2, with a weak D call TRBD1 (6 bases). With 4 bases removed from V and 6 bases from J, the gap between germline ends came to 15 bases. There are 14 residues in the CDR3. Germline V CDR1 and CDR2: LNHDA, SQIVND (reference sequence). Here the CDR3 DNA reads TGTGCCAGTAGTACCGGGACACCGTTCGATGGCTACACCTTC. Protein sequence: CASSTGTPFDGYTF.

V usage is TRBV27 and J usage is TRBJ2-3; 7 bases align to TRBD1. The CDR3 runs 14 residues. With 4 bases clipped from V and 2 bases from J, the junction kept 3 bases outside the gene matches. Germline values: CDR1 MNHEY, CDR2 SMNVEV (reference sequence). CDR3 nucleotide sequence: TGTGCCAGCAGTTCTACAGGGGTCACAGATACGCAGTATTTT. Amino acid sequence: CASSSTGVTDTQYF.

V is TRBV7-6 and J is TRBJ1-3, with a tentative D call TRBD1 (6 bases). This CDR3 is built from 15 residues. Trimming pared 3 bases from V and 4 bases from J, leaving 13 bases between. The germline V gene encodes CDR1 SGHVS and CDR2 FNYEAQ. The CDR3 spells CASSLVEGTGNTIYF. CDR3 bases: TGTGCCAGCAGCTTGGTGGAGGGGACAGGAAACACCATATATTTT. The full variable domain, with the rest looked up from reference TRBV7-6 and TRBJ1-3, is GAGVSQSPRYKVTKRGQDVALRCDPISGHVSLYWYRQALGQGPEFLTYFNYEAQQDKSGLPNDRFSAERPEGSISTLTIQRTEQRDSAMYRCASSLVEGTGNTIYFGEGSWLTVV.

The rearrangement joins TRBV7-9 to TRBJ2-3, with 12 bases aligning to TRBD2. The V gene end was trimmed by 1 base and the J gene end by 4 bases; junction bases not matched to a gene: 0. Germline V gives CDR1 SEHNR, CDR2 FQNEAQ (reference sequence). This CDR3 is 15 amino acids long. CDR3 bases: TGTGCCAGCAGCTTAGGACTAGCGGGAGCAGATACGCAGTATTTT. Amino acid sequence: CASSLGLAGADTQYF.

CDR3 DNA: TGCGCCAGCAGCCAAGGCAGGGGGCTGTATTCACCCCTCCACTTT. This translates into CASSQGRGLYSPLHF. This chain connects TRBV4-1 to TRBJ1-6; 8 bases agree with TRBD1. Germline-derived CDR1 and CDR2 are MGHRA and YSYEKL. The CDR3 consists of 15 residues. Unmatched junction bases numbered 4, after V lost 1 base and J lost 8 bases.

In its sample, this clone was seen once. J is TRBJ1-1 and V is TRBV3-1 (or the pseudogene TRBV3-2); 8 bases agree with TRBD1. The CDR3 is 14 residues long. CDR1 is LGHDT, CDR2 YNNKEL, per germline (reference sequence). Trimming removed 2 bases from V and 4 bases from J; junction bases left unmatched: 3. The CDR3 sequence: CASSQRTGTTEAFF. The CDR3 DNA follows: TGTGCCAGCAGCCAAAGGACAGGGACCACTGAAGCTTTCTTT.

The chain uses TRBV11-2 and TRBJ1-2, with unresolved D. This CDR3 spans 13 amino acids. The V gene's germline CDR1 is SGHAT and CDR2 FQNNGV. V lost 3 bases and J lost 2, with 7 bases in between. CDR3 sequence: CASSFVGNYGYTF. The DNA of the CDR3 is TGTGCCAGCAGCTTTGTCGGGAACTATGGCTACACCTTC.

This clone was seen more than once but under ten times. The chain uses TRBV5-1 and TRBJ2-2, with D unclear. This CDR3 contains 16 residues. From germline, CDR1 is SGHRS and CDR2 YFSETQ. V lost 6 bases, J lost 2 bases, and 17 bases lay in between. CDR3 coding DNA: TGCGCCAGCAACTTAAGGCCCTCTGGCAACACCGGGGAGCTGTTTTTT. Protein product: CASNLRPSGNTGELFF.